Sequencing of this T cell receptor (beta chain) was carried out in a study of T cell repertoires in cytomegalovirus infection. Looking at the study overall: Epitope selection comprised recently identified HLA-C-restricted CMV epitopes and well-studied HLA-B-restricted CMV epitopes. Signatures in public TCR beta sequences pointed to both CMV infection and matching HLA type.

Germline V CDR1 and CDR2: MGHRA, YSYEKL. This CDR3 has 13 residues. Between the trimmed V and J ends, which lost 3 bases and 7 bases, there was a span of 7 bases. TCRdb re-called the reads through MiXCR, storing one row per CDR3 protein. The profile covers about 310,000 distinct CDR3 sequences, with 25% appearing a single time and 10% to 15% taken by the ten largest. Overall study findings and caveats: Pooled public TCR beta family frequency picked out CMV carriers with the relevant HLA.

This clonotype was seen only a few times. Its target is not known. The rearrangement links TRBV4-1 to TRBJ1-6; weak D call: TRBD1 (5 bases). Sample: cultured PBMCs, taken from culture after CMV antigen stimulation. This clonotype originated in a human donor in good health (CMV status not recorded). Some clones in this sample may be carry-over from other donors' samples. CDR3 nucleotide sequence: TGCGCCAGCAGCCAGGCAGGGAATTCACCCCTCCACTTT. Its translation: CASSQAGNSPLHF.